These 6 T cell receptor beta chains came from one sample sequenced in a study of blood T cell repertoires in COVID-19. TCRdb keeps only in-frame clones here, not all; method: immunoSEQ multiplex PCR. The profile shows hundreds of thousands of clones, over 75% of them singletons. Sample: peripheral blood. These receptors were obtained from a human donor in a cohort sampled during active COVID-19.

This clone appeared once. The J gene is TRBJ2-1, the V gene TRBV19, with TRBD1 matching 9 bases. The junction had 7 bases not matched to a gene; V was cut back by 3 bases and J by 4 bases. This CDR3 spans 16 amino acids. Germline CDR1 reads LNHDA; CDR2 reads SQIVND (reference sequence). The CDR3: CASSIAGQGPYNEQFF. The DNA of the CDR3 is TGTGCCAGTAGTATTGCGGGACAGGGACCGTACAATGAGCAGTTCTTC.

This CDR3 reads CASSGQVSYGYTF. CDR3 DNA: TGTGCCAGCAGTGGACAGGTTAGCTATGGCTACACCTTC. The genes are TRBV28 and TRBJ1-2, with 7 bases identical to TRBD1. The CDR3 is made up of 13 amino acids. The ends lost 5 bases at V and 4 bases at J; junction bases unmatched: 4. Per germline, CDR1 MDHEN and CDR2 SYDVKM.

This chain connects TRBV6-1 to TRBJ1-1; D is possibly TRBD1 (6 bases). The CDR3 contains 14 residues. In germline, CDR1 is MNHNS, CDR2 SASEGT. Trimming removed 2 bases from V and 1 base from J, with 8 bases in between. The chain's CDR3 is CASSETGQNTEAFF. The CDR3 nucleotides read TGTGCCAGCAGTGAAACGGGACAGAACACTGAAGCTTTCTTT.

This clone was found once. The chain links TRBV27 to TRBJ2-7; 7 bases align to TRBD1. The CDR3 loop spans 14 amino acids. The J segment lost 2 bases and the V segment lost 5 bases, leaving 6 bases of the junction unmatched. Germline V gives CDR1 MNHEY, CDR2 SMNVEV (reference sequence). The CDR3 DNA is TGTGCCAGCAGTGACCGGGACAGACCCTACGAGCAGTACTTC. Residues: CASSDRDRPYEQYF.

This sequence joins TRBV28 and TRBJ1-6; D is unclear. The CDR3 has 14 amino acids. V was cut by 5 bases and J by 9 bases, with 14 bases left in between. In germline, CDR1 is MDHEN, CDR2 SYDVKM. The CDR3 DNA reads TGTGCCAGCAGTCTCCCCGGGTCCATTTCACCCCTCCACTTT. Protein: CASSLPGSISPLHF. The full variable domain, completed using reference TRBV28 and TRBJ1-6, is DVKVTQSSRYLVKRTGEKVFLECVQDMDHENMFWYRQDPGLGLRLIYFSYDVKMKEKGDIPEGYSVSREKKERFSLILESASTNQTSMYLCASSLPGSISPLHFGNGTRLTVT.

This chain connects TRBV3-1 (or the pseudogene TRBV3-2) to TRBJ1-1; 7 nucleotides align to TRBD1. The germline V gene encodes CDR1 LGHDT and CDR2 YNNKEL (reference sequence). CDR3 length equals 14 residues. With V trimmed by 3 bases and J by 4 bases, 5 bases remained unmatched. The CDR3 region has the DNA TGTGCCAGCAGCCATCCCGACAGGGTCACTGAAGCTTTCTTT. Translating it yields CASSHPDRVTEAFF.